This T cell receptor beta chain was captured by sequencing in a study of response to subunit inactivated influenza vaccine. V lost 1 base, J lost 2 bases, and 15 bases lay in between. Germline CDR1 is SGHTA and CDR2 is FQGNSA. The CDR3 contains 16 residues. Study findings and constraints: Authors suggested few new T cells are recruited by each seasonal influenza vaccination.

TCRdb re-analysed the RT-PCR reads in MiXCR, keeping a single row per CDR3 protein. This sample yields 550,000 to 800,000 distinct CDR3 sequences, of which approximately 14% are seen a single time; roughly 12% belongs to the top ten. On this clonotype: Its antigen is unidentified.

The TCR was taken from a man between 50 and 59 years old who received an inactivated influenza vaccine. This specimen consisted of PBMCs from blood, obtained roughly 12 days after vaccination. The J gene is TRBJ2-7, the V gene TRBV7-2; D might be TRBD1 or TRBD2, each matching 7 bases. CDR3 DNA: TGTGCCAGCAGCTTAGAAGGGCAGGGGGGGCCCTACGAGCAGTACTTC. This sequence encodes CASSLEGQGGPYEQYF.